The T cell receptor beta chain described here comes from a study of blood T cell repertoires in COVID-19. Study context: Researchers got acute and convalescent COVID-19 samples from the United States, Italy and Spain. PBMCs, B-cell-depleted T cells, or T cells were the source of the cDNA or gDNA that made up the material.

Methods used by the authors: Reference gene primer amplification gave estimated nucleated cell counts. The assay was immunoSEQ multiplex PCR, and TCRdb's table has in-frame clones only and misses some. V, J and clone size are those of that table, while D and trimming were read from the DNA. Here the sample spans some 160,000 clones, roughly 93% being singletons. This CDR3 has 13 residues. CDR1 is SGHRS, CDR2 YFSETQ, per germline. Trimming left V 1 base short and J 11 bases short, with 15 bases between. This chain uses TRBV5-1 with TRBJ1-1; D unresolved. This receptor was taken from a man aged 18 to 29 with acute or convalescent COVID-19. Sequenced sample: peripheral blood. The CDR3 bases are TGCGCCAGCAGCTTGTCGGATTCTACCAGGGCTTTCTTT. This translates into CASSLSDSTRAFF. The whole variable domain, filled in from reference TRBV5-1 and TRBJ1-1, reads KAGVTQTPRYLIKTRGQQVTLSCSPISGHRSVSWYQQTPGQGLQFLFEYFSETQRNKGNFPGRFSGRQFSNSRSEMNVSTLELGDSALYLCASSLSDSTRAFFGQGTRLTVV.